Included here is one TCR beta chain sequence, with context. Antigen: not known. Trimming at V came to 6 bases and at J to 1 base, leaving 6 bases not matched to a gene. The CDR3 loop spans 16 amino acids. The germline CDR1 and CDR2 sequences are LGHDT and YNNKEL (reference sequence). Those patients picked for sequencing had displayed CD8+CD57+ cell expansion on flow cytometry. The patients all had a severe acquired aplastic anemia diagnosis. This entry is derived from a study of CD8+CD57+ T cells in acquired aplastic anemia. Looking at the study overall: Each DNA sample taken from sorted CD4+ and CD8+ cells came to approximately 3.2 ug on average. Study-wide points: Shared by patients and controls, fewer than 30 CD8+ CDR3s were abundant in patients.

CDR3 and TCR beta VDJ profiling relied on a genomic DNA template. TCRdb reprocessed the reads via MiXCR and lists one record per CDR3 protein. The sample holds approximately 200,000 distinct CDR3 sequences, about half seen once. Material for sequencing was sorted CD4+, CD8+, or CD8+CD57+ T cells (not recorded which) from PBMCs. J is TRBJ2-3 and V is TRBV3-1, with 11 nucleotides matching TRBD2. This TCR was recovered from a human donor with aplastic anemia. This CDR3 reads CASSRFSGGGTDTQYF. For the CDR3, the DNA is TGTGCCAGCAGTCGCTTTAGCGGGGGGGGCACAGATACGCAGTATTTT.